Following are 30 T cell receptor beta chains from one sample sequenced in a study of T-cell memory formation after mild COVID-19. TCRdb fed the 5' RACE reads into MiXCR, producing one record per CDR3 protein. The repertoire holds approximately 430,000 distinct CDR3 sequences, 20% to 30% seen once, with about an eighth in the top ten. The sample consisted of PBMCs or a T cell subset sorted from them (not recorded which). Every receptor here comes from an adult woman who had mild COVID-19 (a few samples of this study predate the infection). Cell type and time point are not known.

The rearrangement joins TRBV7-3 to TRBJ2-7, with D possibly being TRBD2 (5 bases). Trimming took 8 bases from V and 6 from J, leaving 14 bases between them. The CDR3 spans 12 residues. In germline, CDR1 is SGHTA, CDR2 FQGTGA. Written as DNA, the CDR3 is TGTGCCAGCTCTCCTCAGGCGGGCGAGCAGTACTTC. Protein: CASSPQAGEQYF.

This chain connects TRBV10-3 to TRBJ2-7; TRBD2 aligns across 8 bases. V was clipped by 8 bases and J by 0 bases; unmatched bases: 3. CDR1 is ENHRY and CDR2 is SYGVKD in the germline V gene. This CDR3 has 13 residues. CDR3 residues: CAILSGDSYEQYF. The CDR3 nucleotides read TGTGCCATCCTTAGCGGGGACTCCTACGAGCAGTACTTC.

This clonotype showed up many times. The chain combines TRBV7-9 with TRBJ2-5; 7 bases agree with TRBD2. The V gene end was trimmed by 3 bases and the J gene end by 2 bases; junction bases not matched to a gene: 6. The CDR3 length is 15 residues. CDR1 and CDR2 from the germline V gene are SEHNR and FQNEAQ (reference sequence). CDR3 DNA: TGTGCCAGCAGCTTTACCGGGCGGGGGCAAGAGACCCAGTACTTC. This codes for CASSFTGRGQETQYF.

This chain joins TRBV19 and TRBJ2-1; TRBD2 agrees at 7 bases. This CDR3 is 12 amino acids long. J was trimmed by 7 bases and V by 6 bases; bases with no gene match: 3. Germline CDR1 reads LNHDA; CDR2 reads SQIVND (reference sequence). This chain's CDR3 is CASRRETNEQFF. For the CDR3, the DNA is TGTGCCAGTAGGCGGGAGACAAATGAGCAGTTCTTC.

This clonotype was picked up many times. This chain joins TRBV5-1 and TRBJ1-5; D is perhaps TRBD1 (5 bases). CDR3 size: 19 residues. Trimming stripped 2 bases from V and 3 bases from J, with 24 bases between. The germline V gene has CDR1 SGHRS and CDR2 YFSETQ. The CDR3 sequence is CASSLAAPGGIRDNQPQHF. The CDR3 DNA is TGCGCCAGCAGCTTAGCGGCTCCGGGTGGGATCAGGGACAATCAGCCCCAGCATTTT.

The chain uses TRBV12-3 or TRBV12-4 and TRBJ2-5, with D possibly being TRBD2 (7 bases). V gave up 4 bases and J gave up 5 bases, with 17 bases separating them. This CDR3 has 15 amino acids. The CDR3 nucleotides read TGTGCCAGCAGTTCCCCCGGGGGGCGGTTGGAGACCCAGTACTTC. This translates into CASSSPGGRLETQYF.

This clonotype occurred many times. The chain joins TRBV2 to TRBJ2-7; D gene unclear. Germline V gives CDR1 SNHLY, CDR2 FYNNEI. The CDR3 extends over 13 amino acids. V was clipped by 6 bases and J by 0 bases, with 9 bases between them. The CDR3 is CASRDGPSYEQYF. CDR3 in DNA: TGTGCCAGCAGGGACGGGCCCTCCTACGAGCAGTACTTC.

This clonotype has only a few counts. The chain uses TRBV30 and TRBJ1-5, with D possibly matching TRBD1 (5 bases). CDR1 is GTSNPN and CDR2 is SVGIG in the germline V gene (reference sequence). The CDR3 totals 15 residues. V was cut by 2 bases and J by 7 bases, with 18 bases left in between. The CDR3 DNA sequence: TGTGCCTGGAGTTGGGGCGGGTCCCCCAGGCAGCCCCAGCATTTT. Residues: CAWSWGGSPRQPQHF.

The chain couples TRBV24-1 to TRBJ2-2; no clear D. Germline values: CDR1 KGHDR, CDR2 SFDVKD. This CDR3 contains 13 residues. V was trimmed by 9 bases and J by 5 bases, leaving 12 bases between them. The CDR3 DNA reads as TGTGCCACCTCCGGAGACGGGACCGGGGAGCTGTTTTTT. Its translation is CATSGDGTGELFF.

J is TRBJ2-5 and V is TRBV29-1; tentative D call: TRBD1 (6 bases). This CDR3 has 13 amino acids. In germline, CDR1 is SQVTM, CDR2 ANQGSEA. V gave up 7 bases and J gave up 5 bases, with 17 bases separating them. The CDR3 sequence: CSGGQRARETQYF. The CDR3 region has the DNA TGCAGCGGGGGACAAAGGGCCCGGGAGACCCAGTACTTC. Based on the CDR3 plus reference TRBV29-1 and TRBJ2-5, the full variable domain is SAVISQKPSRDICQRGTSLTIQCQVDSQVTMMFWYRQQPGQSLTLIATANQGSEATYESGFVIDKFPISRPNLTFSTLTVSNMSPEDSSIYLCSGGQRARETQYFGPGTRLLVL.

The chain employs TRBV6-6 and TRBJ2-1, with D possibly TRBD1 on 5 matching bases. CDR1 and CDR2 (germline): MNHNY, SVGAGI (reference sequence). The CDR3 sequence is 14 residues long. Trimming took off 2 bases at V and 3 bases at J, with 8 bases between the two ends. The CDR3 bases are TGTGCCAGCAGTTACCAGGGAAACTACAATGAGCAGTTCTTC. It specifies CASSYQGNYNEQFF.

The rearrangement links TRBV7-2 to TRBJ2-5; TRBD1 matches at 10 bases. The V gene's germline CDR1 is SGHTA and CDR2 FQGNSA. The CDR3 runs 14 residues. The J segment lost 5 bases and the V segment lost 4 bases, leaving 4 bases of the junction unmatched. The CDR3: CASSSDRGFETQYF. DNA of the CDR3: TGTGCCAGCAGCTCGGACAGGGGGTTCGAGACCCAGTACTTC.

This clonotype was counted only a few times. CDR3: CASSMSGSLVSYNEQFF. The CDR3 DNA reads TGTGCCAGTAGTATGAGCGGGAGTTTAGTTTCCTACAATGAGCAGTTCTTC. The chain recombines TRBV19 with TRBJ2-1, with 8 bases that match TRBD2. Germline V gene sequence: CDR1 LNHDA, CDR2 SQIVND (reference sequence). Germline trimming cut 3 bases from V and 1 base from J; bases unmatched to any gene: 8. This CDR3 comprises 17 residues.

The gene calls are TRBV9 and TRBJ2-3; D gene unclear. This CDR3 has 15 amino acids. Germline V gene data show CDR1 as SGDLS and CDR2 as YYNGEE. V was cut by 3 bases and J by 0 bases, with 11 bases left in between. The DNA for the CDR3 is TGTGCCAGCAGCGACGACGGCACTAGCACAGATACGCAGTATTTT. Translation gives CASSDDGTSTDTQYF.

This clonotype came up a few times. The CDR3 loop reads CASSPGTGPISYEQYF. CDR3 nucleotides: TGCGCCAGCAGCCCCGGGACAGGGCCCATCTCCTACGAGCAGTACTTC. The rearrangement joins TRBV5-1 to TRBJ2-7; 9 bases match TRBD1. CDR1 SGHRS and CDR2 YFSETQ come from the germline V gene. Trimming cost V 4 bases and J 0 bases; bases outside gene matches: 8. The CDR3 has 16 amino acids.

CDR3 sequence reads: CASSFEASYEQYF. For the CDR3, the DNA is TGTGCCAGCAGCTTTGAAGCCTCCTACGAGCAGTACTTC. V and J are TRBV7-2 and TRBJ2-7, with D uncertain. V shed 3 bases and J shed 0 bases, with 6 bases lying between them. The CDR3 runs to 13 residues. Germline CDR1 reads SGHTA; CDR2 reads FQGNSA. Filled out from reference TRBV7-2 and TRBJ2-7, the complete variable domain reads GAGVSQSPSNKVTEKGKDVELRCDPISGHTALYWYRQSLGQGLEFLIYFQGNSAPDKSGLPSDRFSAERTGGSVSTLTIQRTQQEDSAVYLCASSFEASYEQYFGPGTRLTVT.

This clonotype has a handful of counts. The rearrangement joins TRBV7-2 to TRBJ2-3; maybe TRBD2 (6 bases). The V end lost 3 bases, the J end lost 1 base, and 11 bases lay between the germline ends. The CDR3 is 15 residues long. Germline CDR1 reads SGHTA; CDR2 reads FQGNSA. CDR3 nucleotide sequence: TGTGCCAGCAGCTTGCGGGGAGGTGGCACAGATACGCAGTATTTT. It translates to CASSLRGGGTDTQYF.

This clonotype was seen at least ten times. DNA for the CDR3: TGCGCCAGCAGCTTGGACAGACCCTACGAGCAGTACTTC. It yields the protein CASSLDRPYEQYF. The chain recombines TRBV5-1 with TRBJ2-7; the D is unclear. CDR3 size: 13 residues. Trimming removed 0 bases from V and 2 bases from J, with 6 bases in between. CDR1 and CDR2 (germline): SGHRS, YFSETQ.

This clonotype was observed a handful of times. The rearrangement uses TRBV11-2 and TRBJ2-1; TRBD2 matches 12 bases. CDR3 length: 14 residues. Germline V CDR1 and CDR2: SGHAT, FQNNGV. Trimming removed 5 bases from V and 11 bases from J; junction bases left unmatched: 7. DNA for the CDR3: TGTGCCAGCAGCCCAGGAGGACTAGCGGGGCAGCAGTTCTTC. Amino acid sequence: CASSPGGLAGQQFF.

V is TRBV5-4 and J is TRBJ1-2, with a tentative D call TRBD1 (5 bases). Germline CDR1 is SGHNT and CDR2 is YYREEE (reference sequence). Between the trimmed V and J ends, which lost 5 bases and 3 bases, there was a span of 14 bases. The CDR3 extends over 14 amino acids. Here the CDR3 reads CASRQTGGYYGYTF. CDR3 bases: TGTGCCAGCAGACAGACCGGGGGGTACTATGGCTACACCTTC.

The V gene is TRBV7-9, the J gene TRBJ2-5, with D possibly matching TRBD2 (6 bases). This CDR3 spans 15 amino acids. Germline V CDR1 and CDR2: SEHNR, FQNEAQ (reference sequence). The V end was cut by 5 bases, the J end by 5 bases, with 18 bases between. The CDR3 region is CASSQASGGEETQYF. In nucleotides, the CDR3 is TGTGCCAGCAGCCAGGCCAGCGGCGGGGAGGAGACCCAGTACTTC. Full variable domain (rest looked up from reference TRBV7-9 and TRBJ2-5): DTGVSQNPRHKITKRGQNVTFRCDPISEHNRLYWYRQTLGQGPEFLTYFQNEAQLEKSRLLSDRFSAERPKGSFSTLEIQRTEQGDSAMYLCASSQASGGEETQYFGPGTRLLVL.

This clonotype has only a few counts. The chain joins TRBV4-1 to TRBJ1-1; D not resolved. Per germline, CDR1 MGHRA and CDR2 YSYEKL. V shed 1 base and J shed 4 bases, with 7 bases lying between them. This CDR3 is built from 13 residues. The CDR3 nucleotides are TGCGCCAGCAGCCAAGTGTGGGGCACTGAAGCTTTCTTT. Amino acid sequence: CASSQVWGTEAFF.

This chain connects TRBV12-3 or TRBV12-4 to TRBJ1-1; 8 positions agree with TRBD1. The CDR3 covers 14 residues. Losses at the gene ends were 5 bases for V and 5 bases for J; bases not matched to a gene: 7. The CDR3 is CASSADRGETEAFF. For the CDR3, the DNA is TGTGCCAGCAGTGCCGACAGGGGTGAGACTGAAGCTTTCTTT.

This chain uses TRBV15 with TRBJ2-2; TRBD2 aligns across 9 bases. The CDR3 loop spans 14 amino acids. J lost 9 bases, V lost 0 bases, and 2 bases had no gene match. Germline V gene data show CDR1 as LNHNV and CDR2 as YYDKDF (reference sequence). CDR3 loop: CATSRERGGWELFF. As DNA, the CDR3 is TGTGCCACCAGCAGAGAGCGGGGGGGCTGGGAGCTGTTTTTT.

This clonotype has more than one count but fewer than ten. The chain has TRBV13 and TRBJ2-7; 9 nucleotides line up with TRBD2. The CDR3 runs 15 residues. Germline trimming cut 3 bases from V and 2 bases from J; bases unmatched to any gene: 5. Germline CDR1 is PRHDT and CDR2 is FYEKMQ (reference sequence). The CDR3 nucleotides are TGTGCCAGCAGCTTCGCTAGCGGGAATACCTACGAGCAGTACTTC. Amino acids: CASSFASGNTYEQYF.

Written as DNA, the CDR3 is TGTGCCAGCAGCCAAGAGGGCCTTGGCGCTGTCATGCCCTACGAGCAGTACTTC. It encodes CASSQEGLGAVMPYEQYF. The J gene is TRBJ2-7, the V gene TRBV3-1, with D unclear. The CDR3 is 18 residues long. Trimming pared 0 bases from V and 2 bases from J, leaving 20 bases between. Per germline, CDR1 LGHDT and CDR2 YNNKEL (reference sequence).

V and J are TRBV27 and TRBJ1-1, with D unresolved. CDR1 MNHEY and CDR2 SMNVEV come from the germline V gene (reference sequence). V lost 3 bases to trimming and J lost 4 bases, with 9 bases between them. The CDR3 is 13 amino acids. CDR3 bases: TGTGCCAGCAGTTTCGGCGGGTTCACTGAAGCTTTCTTT. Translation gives CASSFGGFTEAFF.

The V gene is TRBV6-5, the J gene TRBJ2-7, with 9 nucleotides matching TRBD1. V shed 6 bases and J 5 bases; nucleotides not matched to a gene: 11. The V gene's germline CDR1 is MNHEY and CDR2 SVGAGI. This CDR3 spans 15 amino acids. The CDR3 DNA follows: TGTGCCAGCAGACCGACCGGGACAGGGACAAACGAGCAGTACTTC. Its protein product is CASRPTGTGTNEQYF.

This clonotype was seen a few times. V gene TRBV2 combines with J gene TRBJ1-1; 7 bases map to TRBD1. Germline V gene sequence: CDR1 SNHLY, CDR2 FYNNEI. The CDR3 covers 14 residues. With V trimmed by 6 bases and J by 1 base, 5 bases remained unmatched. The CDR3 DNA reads TGTGCCAGCAGAGACAGGGTGGGGAACACTGAAGCTTTCTTT. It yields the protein CASRDRVGNTEAFF. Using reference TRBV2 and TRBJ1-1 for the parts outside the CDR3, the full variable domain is EPEVTQTPSHQVTQMGQEVILRCVPISNHLYFYWYRQILGQKVEFLVSFYNNEISEKSEIFDDQFSVERPDGSNFTLKIRSTKLEDSAMYFCASRDRVGNTEAFFGQGTRLTVV.

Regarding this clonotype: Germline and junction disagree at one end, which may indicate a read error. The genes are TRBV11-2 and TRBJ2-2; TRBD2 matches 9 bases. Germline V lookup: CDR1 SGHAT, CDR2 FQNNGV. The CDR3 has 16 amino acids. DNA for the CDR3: TGTGCCAGCAGCCACCGGACTAGCGCGAACACCGGGGAGATGTTTTTT. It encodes CASSHRTSANTGEMFF. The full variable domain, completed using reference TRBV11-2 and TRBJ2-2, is EAGVAQSPRYKIIEKRQSVAFWCNPISGHATLYWYQQILGQGPKLLIQFQNNGVVDDSQLPKDRFSAERLKGVDSTLKIQPAKLEDSAVYLCASSHRTSANTGEMFFGEGSRLTVL.